The clone carrying this T cell receptor beta chain was seen a few times. The CDR3 totals 18 residues. Germline V gene data show CDR1 as ENHRY and CDR2 as SYGVKD. Losses at the gene ends were 0 bases for V and 7 bases for J; bases not matched to a gene: 17. PCR was performed a second time for about 7 to 11 cycles using a sample-barcoded 5' primer and a J-beta primer mix. TCRdb re-called the 5' RACE reads with MiXCR, one entry per CDR3 protein. The sample holds approximately 780,000 distinct CDR3 sequences, roughly 24% seen once. This specimen belongs to a study of blood T cells in healthy people across ages. This same sample was also part of a study on T cells of mothers and their children. That paper states: Using around 1.5 ug per 15 ul, all extracted RNA underwent cDNA synthesis. The TCR beta CDR3 read count exceeded 8.5 million for each mother and was about 2.8 million for each child. An overlap that was slightly higher, though non-significant, was seen in related mother-child pairs versus unrelated pairs.

The clonotype comes from a boy younger than 18 in good health. Source material: blood. The genes are TRBV10-3 and TRBJ1-2; 7 bases are a match to TRBD1. Here the CDR3 reads CAISESVAGGPLDSGYTF. The CDR3 nucleotides read TGTGCCATCAGTGAGTCGGTAGCAGGGGGACCGTTAGACTCTGGCTACACCTTC.